This T cell receptor beta chain was identified during a study of T cell repertoires in cytomegalovirus infection. Study-level information: Signatures in public TCR beta sequences pointed to both CMV infection and matching HLA type.

Germline V lookup: CDR1 SGHVS, CDR2 FQNEAQ. V lost 4 bases, J lost 0 bases, and 5 bases stayed unmatched. The CDR3 is made up of 15 amino acids. This clonotype was seen a handful of times. Its antigen is not known. TCRdb recomputed calls from the reads with MiXCR, one row per CDR3 protein. The sample lists 35,000 to 55,000 distinct CDR3 sequences, approximately 20% occurring once. Findings and caveats of the study: Totalled public TCR beta family frequency picked out people who carried CMV plus the relevant HLA. Ex vivo responses were dominated by HLA-C-restricted CMV-specific TCR beta clonotypes.

The V gene is TRBV7-8, the J gene TRBJ2-7; 8 bases are a match to TRBD2. The sequence was obtained from a human donor in good health (CMV status not recorded). Some clones in this sample may be carry-over from other donors' samples. The specimen was PBMCs, sequenced either directly or after in vitro stimulation (not recorded which). DNA for the CDR3: TGTGCCAGCAGCTCAGGGGCGGGAGGCTCCTACGAGCAGTACTTC. Its protein product is CASSSGAGGSYEQYF.